The rows below give T cell receptor beta chains drawn from one sample of a study of blood T cell repertoires in COVID-19. Repertoires were generated with immunoSEQ multiplex PCR, while TCRdb's copy carries only in-frame clones and drops some. The table includes about 140,000 clones, almost 85% detected once. Sequenced input: PBMCs or T cells enriched from blood (not recorded which). The receptors here all came from a man aged 35-49 years with acute COVID-19. CDR3s include the opening cysteine and the closing phenylalanine or tryptophan.

V	J	CDR3
TRBV3-1/TRBV3-2	TRBJ2-1	CASSQFLAGGSYNEQFF
TRBV6-2/TRBV6-3	TRBJ2-1	CASSYLGGNEQFF
TRBV19	TRBJ1-4	CASGQGNEKLFF
TRBV15	TRBJ1-1	CATSLGGNTEAFF
TRBV19	TRBJ2-7	CASSISPLYEQYF
TRBV27	TRBJ1-2	CASSLLGVGYGYTF
TRBV5-6	TRBJ2-2	CASSLDGTGELFF
TRBV4-2	TRBJ2-2	CASSQETPAGANTGELFF
TRBV4-3	TRBJ2-1	CASSQDIAGGTYNEQFF
TRBV7-2	TRBJ1-2	CASSLNSYGYTF
TRBV28	TRBJ1-6	CASRATGDNSPLHF
TRBV14	TRBJ2-5	CASSQALPSGGGHQETQYF
TRBV27	TRBJ1-2	CASSLAGRRYTF
TRBV30	TRBJ2-7	CAWSGGDYEQYF
TRBV29-1	TRBJ2-5	CSASTGGGETQYF
TRBV9	TRBJ2-1	CASSVAKLAPGPYNEQFF
TRBV27	TRBJ2-5	CASSSTQYEETQYF
TRBV19	TRBJ2-1	CASRFGQVSSYNEQFF
TRBV5-8	TRBJ2-7	CASSWGVGGAQTYEQYF
TRBV29-1	TRBJ2-5	CSVDLQAGETQYF
TRBV4-3	TRBJ2-3	CASSPTDRAGDTQYF
TRBV5-8	TRBJ1-5	CASSLLEGLSYQPQHF
TRBV7-2	TRBJ2-7	CASSLRGSYEQYF